The 12 T cell receptor beta chains below were found in one sample sequenced in a study of shared clonotypes between healthy human individuals (dated by TCRdb to 2018 to 2021). Libraries were constructed by the immunoSEQ multiplex PCR assay. TCRdb carries this immuneACCESS record with in-frame sequences only. Its versions omit some clonotypes, under half of them owing to an unresolved V gene in the studies checked, with the rest unexplained. The sample table contains about 2.1 million clones; only one count was recorded for over 85% of them. The biggest ten clones account for about 1.7% of the sample. CD8 naive samples were CD45RO-negative cells positively selected for CCR7, giving a CD45RA+CCR7+ population that excluded TemRA cells. The sequenced sample consisted of naive CD8+ T cells from PBMCs. Explained via the paper, the cell subset or site label denotes: CD45RA+CCR7+. These receptors all stem from a man aged 18 to 30 in good health. Some clones in this sample may be carry-over from other donors' samples.

The chain links TRBV9 to TRBJ1-1; D unresolved. Germline V gene sequence: CDR1 SGDLS, CDR2 YYNGEE. The CDR3 is 15 amino acids. Trimming cost V 2 bases and J 4 bases, with 15 bases left between them. The CDR3 DNA reads as TGTGCCAGCAGCGTCCACACGGCCGGGAGCACTGAAGCTTTCTTT. Its translation is CASSVHTAGSTEAFF.

The V gene is TRBV27, the J gene TRBJ2-7; 12 bases line up with TRBD1. The CDR3 consists of 16 residues. Germline V gene sequence: CDR1 MNHEY, CDR2 SMNVEV (reference sequence). The junction had 12 bases not matched to a gene; V was cut back by 8 bases and J by 4 bases. Written as DNA, the CDR3 is TGTGCCAGCGGCAAATTCGGGACAGGGGGCAAATACGAGCAGTACTTC. Protein product: CASGKFGTGGKYEQYF.

The rearrangement links TRBV5-4 to TRBJ1-1; maybe TRBD1 (6 bases). This CDR3 has 14 amino acids. Germline loops: CDR1 SGHNT, CDR2 YYREEE (reference sequence). Trimming shortened V by 1 base and J by 6 bases, and 13 bases separated the two germline ends. CDR3 region: CASSLLGGRAEAFF. As DNA, the CDR3 is TGTGCCAGCAGCTTGCTGGGGGGCCGGGCTGAAGCTTTCTTT.

The chain carries TRBV4-3 and TRBJ2-1; D may be TRBD1 (5 bases). The CDR3 sequence is 19 residues long. V lost 0 bases to trimming and J lost 6 bases, with 24 bases between them. The germline CDR1 and CDR2 sequences are LGHNA and YSLEER. Written as DNA, the CDR3 is TGCGCCAGCAGCCAAGATAGATTTACGCCAGGGCGTTTCCGCAATGAGCAGTTCTTC. As protein: CASSQDRFTPGRFRNEQFF.

To note about this clone: This CDR3 is also generated by other DNA sequences in the sample. The J gene is TRBJ2-7, the V gene TRBV27; 11 bases agree with TRBD1. This CDR3 contains 15 residues. Unmatched junction bases numbered 5, after V lost 5 bases and J lost 2 bases. CDR1 MNHEY and CDR2 SMNVEV come from the germline V gene (reference sequence). CDR3 residues: CASSPRTGGTYEQYF. In nucleotides, the CDR3 is TGTGCCAGCAGTCCCCGGACAGGGGGCACCTACGAGCAGTACTTC.

The chain combines TRBV7-9 with TRBJ2-3; 14 nucleotides line up with TRBD2. The germline gives CDR1 SEHNR, CDR2 FQNEAQ (reference sequence). V shed 5 bases, J shed 6 bases, and the junction held 13 bases outside the gene matches. The CDR3 sequence is 18 residues long. CDR3 residues: CASSRSGLAGVMPDTQYF. Written as DNA, the CDR3 is TGTGCCAGCAGCCGCTCGGGACTAGCGGGAGTGATGCCGGATACGCAGTATTTT.

The J gene is TRBJ1-1, the V gene TRBV7-9; D may be TRBD1 (6 bases). CDR1 SEHNR and CDR2 FQNEAQ come from the germline V gene (reference sequence). Trimming removed 5 bases at V and 7 bases at J, with 11 bases between. This CDR3 is 12 amino acids long. The CDR3 is CASSGGQREAFF. The CDR3 nucleotides are TGTGCCAGCAGCGGCGGACAGCGTGAAGCTTTCTTT.

The CDR3 nucleotides read TGTGCCAGCAGTTATCGTTCAGGGAATCAGCCCCAGCATTTT. Protein sequence: CASSYRSGNQPQHF. The rearrangement uses TRBV27 and TRBJ1-5; D perhaps matches TRBD1 (5 bases). This CDR3 spans 14 amino acids. The V gene's germline CDR1 is MNHEY and CDR2 SMNVEV (reference sequence). Trimming left V 4 bases short and J 4 bases short, with 11 bases between.

The chain joins TRBV9 to TRBJ2-1, with 13 bases fitting TRBD2. Germline loops: CDR1 SGDLS, CDR2 YYNGEE. This CDR3 spans 15 amino acids. Losses at the gene ends were 3 bases for V and 6 bases for J; bases not matched to a gene: 3. CDR3 nucleotides: TGTGCCAGCAGCGGAGGGACTAGCGGGATCAATGAGCAGTTCTTC. This gives the protein CASSGGTSGINEQFF.

Note on this clone: The sample holds other DNA sequences that translate to the same CDR3. This chain links TRBV19 with TRBJ2-1; D gene ambiguous. The CDR3 is made up of 15 amino acids. The germline gives CDR1 LNHDA, CDR2 SQIVND (reference sequence). V lost 1 base, J lost 3 bases, and 10 bases lay in between. In DNA form, the CDR3 reads TGTGCCAGTAGTATAGTTCCTGGAAGCTACAATGAGCAGTTCTTC. It specifies CASSIVPGSYNEQFF.

The chain is built from TRBV5-4 and TRBJ1-1; 7 nucleotides line up with TRBD1. CDR3 length equals 19 residues. Trimming took 4 bases from V and 1 from J; bases not matched to a gene: 19. Germline V gene lookup returns CDR1 SGHNT and CDR2 YYREEE (reference sequence). The CDR3 bases are TGTGCCAGCAGCCTGGGTCCGGACAGGCCGTTATTAGGGAACACTGAAGCTTTCTTT. This gives the protein CASSLGPDRPLLGNTEAFF.

This chain joins TRBV4-1 and TRBJ2-1; TRBD2 aligns across 7 bases. Germline-derived CDR1 and CDR2 are MGHRA and YSYEKL. The CDR3 has 16 amino acids. The V and J ends lost 4 bases and 5 bases, in that order; junction bases with no gene match: 11. CDR3 bases: TGCGCCAGCAGCCTCAACCCTGGGGAGGGCCACAATGAGCAGTTCTTC. This codes for CASSLNPGEGHNEQFF.